This T cell receptor (beta chain) emerged from a study of shared clonotypes between healthy human individuals. The study, taken as a whole, reports: Non-shared clonotypes had lower generation probabilities than clonotypes shared by all four sorted-subset donors.

The data were produced by immunoSEQ multiplex PCR, yet TCRdb's version contains in-frame clones alone and is incomplete. The table has about 1.1 million clones, 70% to 80% seen once. Germline CDR1 reads MDHEN; CDR2 reads SYDVKM. V lost 7 bases and J 2 bases, leaving 14 bases between the germline ends. The CDR3 sequence is 15 residues long. With regard to this clone: Antigen specificity is unknown.

The chain employs TRBV28 and TRBJ2-2; TRBD1 might be the D (6 bases). The sample consisted of memory CD4+ T cells from PBMCs. Subset given: CD45RA-negative fraction. The sequence came from a man aged 18 to 29 in good health. Some clones in this sample may be carry-over from other donors' samples. CDR3: CASTRADRNTGELFF. In DNA form, the CDR3 reads TGTGCCAGCACTAGAGCGGACAGAAACACCGGGGAGCTGTTTTTT. Based on the CDR3 plus reference TRBV28 and TRBJ2-2, the full variable domain is DVKVTQSSRYLVKRTGEKVFLECVQDMDHENMFWYRQDPGLGLRLIYFSYDVKMKEKGDIPEGYSVSREKKERFSLILESASTNQTSMYLCASTRADRNTGELFFGEGSRLTVL.